The 2 T cell receptor beta chains reported below all come from one sample, sequenced in a study of blood T cells in healthy people across ages. Through a sample-barcoded 5' primer and a J-beta primer mix, a second PCR was run for roughly 6 to 12 cycles. TCRdb reprocessed the 5' RACE reads with MiXCR, giving one entry per CDR3 protein. Found here are over 950,000 distinct CDR3 sequences, around 54% of them singletons; the top ten hold 20% to 25%. Sequenced: blood. Receptors were obtained from a woman aged 60-70 years in good health.

This CDR3 reads CASSPGTGWSSGSRVEQFF. Written as DNA, the CDR3 is TGTGCCAGCAGCCCCGGGACAGGGTGGTCGAGCGGGTCTAGGGTTGAGCAGTTCTTC. The chain is built from TRBV9 and TRBJ2-1; 9 bases align to TRBD1. CDR3 length equals 19 residues. Germline lookup yields CDR1 SGDLS and CDR2 YYNGEE. V shed 4 bases, J shed 9 bases, and the junction held 23 bases outside the gene matches.

This clonotype was seen more than once but under ten times. The V and J genes are TRBV20-1 and TRBJ2-1; 13 nucleotides line up with TRBD2. Germline V gives CDR1 DFQATT, CDR2 SNEGSKA (reference sequence). The V gene end was trimmed by 7 bases and the J gene end by 5 bases; junction bases not matched to a gene: 8. The CDR3 length is 15 residues. The CDR3 sequence is CSGERGLAGNNEQFF. CDR3 in DNA: TGCAGTGGGGAGAGGGGACTAGCGGGGAACAATGAGCAGTTCTTC.